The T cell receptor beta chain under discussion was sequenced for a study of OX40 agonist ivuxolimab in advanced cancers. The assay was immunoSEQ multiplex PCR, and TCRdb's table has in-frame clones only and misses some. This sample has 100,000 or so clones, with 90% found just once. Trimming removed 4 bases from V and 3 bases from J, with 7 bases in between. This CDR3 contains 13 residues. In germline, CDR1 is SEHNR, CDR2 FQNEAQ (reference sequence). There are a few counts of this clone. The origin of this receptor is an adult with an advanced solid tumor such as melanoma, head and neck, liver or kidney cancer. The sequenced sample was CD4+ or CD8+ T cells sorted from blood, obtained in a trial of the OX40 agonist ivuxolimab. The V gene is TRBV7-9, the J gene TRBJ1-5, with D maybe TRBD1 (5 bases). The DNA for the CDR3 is TGTGCCAGCAGCTGGGGCGACAATCAGCCCCAGCATTTT. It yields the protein CASSWGDNQPQHF.